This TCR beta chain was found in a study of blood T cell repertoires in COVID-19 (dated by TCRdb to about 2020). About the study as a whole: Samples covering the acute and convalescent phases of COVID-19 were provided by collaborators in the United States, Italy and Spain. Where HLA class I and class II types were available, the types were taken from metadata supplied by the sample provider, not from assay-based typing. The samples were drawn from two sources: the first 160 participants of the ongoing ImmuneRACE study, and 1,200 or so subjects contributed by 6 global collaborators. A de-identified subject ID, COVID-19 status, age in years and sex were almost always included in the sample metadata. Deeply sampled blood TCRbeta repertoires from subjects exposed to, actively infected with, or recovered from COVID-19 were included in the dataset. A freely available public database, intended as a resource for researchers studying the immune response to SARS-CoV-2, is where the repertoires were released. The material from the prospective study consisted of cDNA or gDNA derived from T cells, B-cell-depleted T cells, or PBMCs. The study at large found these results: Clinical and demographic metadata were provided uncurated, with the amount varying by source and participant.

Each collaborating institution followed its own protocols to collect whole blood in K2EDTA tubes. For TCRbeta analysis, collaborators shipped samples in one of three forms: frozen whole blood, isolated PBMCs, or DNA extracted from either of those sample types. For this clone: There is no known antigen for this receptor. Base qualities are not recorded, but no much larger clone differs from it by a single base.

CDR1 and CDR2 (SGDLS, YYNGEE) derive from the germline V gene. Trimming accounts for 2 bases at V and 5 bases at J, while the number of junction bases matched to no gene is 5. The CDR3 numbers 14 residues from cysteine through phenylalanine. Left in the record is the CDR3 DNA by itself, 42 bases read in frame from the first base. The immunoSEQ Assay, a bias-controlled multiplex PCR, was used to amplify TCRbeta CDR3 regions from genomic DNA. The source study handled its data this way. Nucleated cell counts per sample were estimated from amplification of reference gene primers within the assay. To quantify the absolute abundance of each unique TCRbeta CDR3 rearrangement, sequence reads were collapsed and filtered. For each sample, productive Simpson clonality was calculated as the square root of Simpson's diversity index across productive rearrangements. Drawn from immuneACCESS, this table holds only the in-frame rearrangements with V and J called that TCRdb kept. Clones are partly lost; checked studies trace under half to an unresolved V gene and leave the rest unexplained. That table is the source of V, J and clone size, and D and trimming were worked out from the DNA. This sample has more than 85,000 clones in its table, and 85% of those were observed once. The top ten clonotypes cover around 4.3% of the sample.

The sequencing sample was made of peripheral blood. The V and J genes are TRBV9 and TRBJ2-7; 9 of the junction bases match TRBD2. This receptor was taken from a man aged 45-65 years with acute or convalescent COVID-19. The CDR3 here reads CASSVSGLANEQYF. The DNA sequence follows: TGTGCCAGCAGCGTGTCGGGACTAGCTAACGAGCAGTACTTC.